This entry concerns a single TCR beta chain. This sample was included in a study of technical replicates of blood from a few donors. Libraries were prepared by immunoSEQ multiplex PCR; TCRdb keeps only in-frame clonotypes and omits some of them. The table shows tens of thousands of clones, with roughly nine tenths occurring only once. The CDR3 is made up of 14 amino acids. The V gene's germline CDR1 is SGHTA and CDR2 FQGNSA. V lost 7 bases and J 0 bases, leaving 13 bases between the germline ends. The clonotype was recovered from a human donor in good health. Some clones in this sample may be carry-over from other donors' samples. This chain links TRBV7-2 with TRBJ2-7; TRBD1 is a possible D gene (5 bases). The sequenced sample consisted of T cells isolated from PBMCs. In DNA, the CDR3 is TGTGCCAGCACCCTAAAGGGGAACTCCTACGAGCAGTACTTC. Translating gives CASTLKGNSYEQYF. The whole variable domain, remainder taken from reference TRBV7-2 and TRBJ2-7, is GAGVSQSPSNKVTEKGKDVELRCDPISGHTALYWYRQSLGQGLEFLIYFQGNSAPDKSGLPSDRFSAERTGGSVSTLTIQRTQQEDSAVYLCASTLKGNSYEQYFGPGTRLTVT.